These 16 T cell receptor beta chains were all obtained from the same sample, sequenced in a study of shared clonotypes between healthy human individuals (dated by TCRdb to 2019 to 2021). The library was produced with the immunoSEQ multiplex PCR assay. TCRdb re-hosts the immuneACCESS table, in-frame sequences only. Its copies lack some clones; in the studies checked, an unresolved V gene accounts for under half of them, and the cause for the rest is not known. A total of a few million clones appear in this sample, 85% to 95% of them only once. 0.39% of the sample comes from the top ten. Sequencing input: naive CD4+ T cells from PBMCs. This specimen's cell subset or site label, per the study, means: CD45RA+ positively selected. These TCRs come from a man in his late teens or twenties in good health. Some clones in this sample may be carry-over from other donors' samples.

The chain carries TRBV18 and TRBJ2-7; TRBD2 matches at 12 bases. V lost 4 bases to trimming and J lost 3 bases; unmatched junction nucleotides: 1. The CDR3 runs to 14 residues. Looked up from germline, CDR1 is KGHSH and CDR2 is LQKENI. The CDR3 reads CASSRTSGIYEQYF. The DNA of the CDR3 is TGTGCCAGCTCACGGACTAGCGGGATCTACGAGCAGTACTTC.

CDR3 amino acids: CASSTRTGETQYF. Written as DNA, the CDR3 is TGTGCCAGTAGTACGAGGACAGGGGAGACCCAGTACTTC. This chain joins TRBV19 and TRBJ2-5; 8 nucleotides line up with TRBD1. Germline assignment: CDR1 LNHDA and CDR2 SQIVND (reference sequence). The CDR3 covers 13 residues. V lost 4 bases to trimming and J lost 5 bases; unmatched junction nucleotides: 3.

This chain joins TRBV6-5 and TRBJ2-1; D unclear. The CDR3 loop spans 9 amino acids. CDR1 MNHEY and CDR2 SVGAGI come from the germline V gene. V lost 7 bases to trimming and J lost 10 bases, with 5 bases between them. In DNA form, the CDR3 reads TGTGCCAGCATTGCAGAGCAGTTCTTC. Residues: CASIAEQFF.

The rearrangement uses TRBV19 and TRBJ1-1; 9 nucleotides agree with TRBD1. CDR3 length equals 17 residues. J lost 0 bases, V lost 5 bases, and 10 bases had no gene match. The V gene's germline CDR1 is LNHDA and CDR2 SQIVND (reference sequence). In DNA, the CDR3 is TGTGCCAGTAGTCCTTGGACAGGGGCCTTCATGAACACTGAAGCTTTCTTT. Protein sequence: CASSPWTGAFMNTEAFF.

The V call is TRBV5-5, the J call TRBJ1-1; 8 bases map to TRBD1. Per the germline V gene, CDR1 is SGHKS and CDR2 is YYEKEE (reference sequence). V shed 4 bases and J 2 bases; nucleotides not matched to a gene: 4. The CDR3 runs 14 residues. As DNA, the CDR3 is TGTGCCAGCAGCCCACAGGGGGTAAACACTGAAGCTTTCTTT. This codes for CASSPQGVNTEAFF.

V usage is TRBV28 and J usage is TRBJ1-2, with a tentative D call TRBD1 (5 bases). Germline V gene sequence: CDR1 MDHEN, CDR2 SYDVKM. The V and J ends lost 7 bases and 4 bases respectively, with 13 bases between them. The CDR3 totals 13 residues. This CDR3 is CASTAGPGYGYTF. DNA of the CDR3: TGTGCCAGCACCGCAGGGCCCGGCTATGGCTACACCTTC.

The V call is TRBV6-1, the J call TRBJ2-7; TRBD1 matches 8 bases. This CDR3 region has 15 residues. The junction had 5 bases not matched to a gene; V was cut back by 2 bases and J by 2 bases. Germline V CDR1 and CDR2: MNHNS, SASEGT. The CDR3 nucleotides read TGTGCCAGCAGTGAACCCGGGACAGGAGCCTACGAGCAGTACTTC. This sequence encodes CASSEPGTGAYEQYF.

V usage is TRBV7-9 and J usage is TRBJ2-5, with D uncertain. This CDR3 comprises 13 residues. Germline V gives CDR1 SEHNR, CDR2 FQNEAQ (reference sequence). The V end was cut by 6 bases, the J end by 2 bases, with 10 bases between. The CDR3: CASRASGQETQYF. In DNA, the CDR3 is TGTGCCAGCAGGGCCTCGGGTCAAGAGACCCAGTACTTC.

The chain employs TRBV2 and TRBJ1-2, with D perhaps TRBD1 (5 bases). Between the trimmed V and J ends, which lost 6 bases and 2 bases, there was a span of 13 bases. This CDR3 region has 14 residues. Germline V gene data show CDR1 as SNHLY and CDR2 as FYNNEI. The CDR3 sequence: CASRTVAGNYGYTF. The CDR3 DNA reads TGTGCCAGCAGGACAGTGGCGGGAAACTATGGCTACACCTTC.

This sequence joins TRBV6-1 and TRBJ2-2; 7 nucleotides match TRBD1. From germline, CDR1 is MNHNS and CDR2 SASEGT. Trimming removed 6 bases from V and 4 bases from J; junction bases left unmatched: 8. The CDR3 is 15 amino acids. The CDR3 here is CASSQVTGRTGELFF. CDR3 DNA sequence: TGTGCCAGCAGCCAAGTGACAGGGCGCACCGGGGAGCTGTTTTTT.

Note on this clone: The same CDR3 also results from other DNA sequences found in this sample. The rearrangement links TRBV6-5 to TRBJ2-5; no clear D gene. The germline V and J ends were trimmed by 0 bases and 5 bases, with 7 bases remaining between them. This CDR3 is built from 13 residues. Per the germline V gene, CDR1 is MNHEY and CDR2 is SVGAGI. The DNA for the CDR3 is TGTGCCAGCAGTTACTCTCCCCAGGAGACCCAGTACTTC. This sequence encodes CASSYSPQETQYF.

V gene TRBV5-1 combines with J gene TRBJ1-2, with 8 bases fitting TRBD1. This CDR3 contains 16 residues. J gave up 5 bases and V 0 bases, and 9 bases lay outside the gene matches. Germline V lookup: CDR1 SGHRS, CDR2 YFSETQ. CDR3 loop: CASSLAQGVLRYGYTF. For the CDR3, the DNA is TGCGCCAGCAGCTTGGCACAGGGGGTACTCCGGTATGGCTACACCTTC. Complete variable domain (other parts from reference TRBV5-1 and TRBJ1-2): KAGVTQTPRYLIKTRGQQVTLSCSPISGHRSVSWYQQTPGQGLQFLFEYFSETQRNKGNFPGRFSGRQFSNSRSEMNVSTLELGDSALYLCASSLAQGVLRYGYTFGSGTRLTVV.

The chain recombines TRBV15 with TRBJ2-5; 8 bases are a match to TRBD2. V dropped 0 bases and J dropped 5; count of bases not matched to a gene: 14. The length of the CDR3 is 18 residues. Per germline, CDR1 LNHNV and CDR2 YYDKDF (reference sequence). CDR3 protein: CATSRDRGSGNDMETQYF. The CDR3 bases are TGTGCCACCAGCAGAGATCGCGGTAGCGGGAACGATATGGAGACCCAGTACTTC.

The rearrangement uses TRBV11-2 and TRBJ2-2; TRBD1 is a possible D gene (5 bases). CDR3 length equals 15 residues. Germline CDR1 SGHAT, CDR2 FQNNGV. V was trimmed by 4 bases and J by 6 bases, leaving 15 bases between them. The CDR3 nucleotides read TGTGCCAGCAGCTCCGACAGAACAGGCGCCGGGGAGCTGTTTTTT. Translating it yields CASSSDRTGAGELFF.

A single count supports this clone. Other DNA sequences in this specimen translate into the identical CDR3. The V and J genes are TRBV28 and TRBJ1-3, with D hard to call. The CDR3 runs 11 residues. The V gene lost 3 bases and the J gene lost 8 bases, with 5 bases spanning the gap. From germline, CDR1 is MDHEN and CDR2 SYDVKM. The CDR3 nucleotides read TGTGCCAGCAGTTTGTGGGACACCATATATTTT. Protein: CASSLWDTIYF.

This clone was observed a few times. V gene TRBV7-6 combines with J gene TRBJ2-2; a weak D match, TRBD2 (5 bases). Germline CDR1 and CDR2: SGHVS and FNYEAQ. The CDR3 totals 14 residues. Trimming left V 5 bases short and J 2 bases short, with 9 bases between. In DNA, the CDR3 is TGTGCCAGCAGCCTAGACTACAACACCGGGGAGCTGTTTTTT. It specifies CASSLDYNTGELFF.